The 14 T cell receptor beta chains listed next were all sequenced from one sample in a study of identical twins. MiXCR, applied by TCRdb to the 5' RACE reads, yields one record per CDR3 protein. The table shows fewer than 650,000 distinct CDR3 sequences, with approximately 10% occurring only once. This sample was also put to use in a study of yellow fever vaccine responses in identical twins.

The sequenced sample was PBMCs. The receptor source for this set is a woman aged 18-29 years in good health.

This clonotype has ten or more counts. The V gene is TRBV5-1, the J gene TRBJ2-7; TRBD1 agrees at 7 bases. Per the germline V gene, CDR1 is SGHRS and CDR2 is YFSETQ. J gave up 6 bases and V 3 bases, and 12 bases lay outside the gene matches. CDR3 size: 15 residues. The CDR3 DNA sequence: TGCGCCAGCAGCTGGACAGGCGTCGGTGGGGGCGAGCAGTACTTC. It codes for CASSWTGVGGGEQYF.

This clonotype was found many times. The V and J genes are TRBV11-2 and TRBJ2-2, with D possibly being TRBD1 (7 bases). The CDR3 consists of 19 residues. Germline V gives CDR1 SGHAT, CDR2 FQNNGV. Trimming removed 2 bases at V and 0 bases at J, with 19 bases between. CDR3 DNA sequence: TGTGCCAGCAGCTTAAGACGATCAGGGGGGTTCTCGAACACCGGGGAGCTGTTTTTT. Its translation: CASSLRRSGGFSNTGELFF.

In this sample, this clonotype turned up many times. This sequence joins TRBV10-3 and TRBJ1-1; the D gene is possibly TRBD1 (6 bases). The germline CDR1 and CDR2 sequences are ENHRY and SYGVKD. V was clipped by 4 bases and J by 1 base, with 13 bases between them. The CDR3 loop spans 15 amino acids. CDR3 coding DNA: TGTGCCATCAGTGTGGGGGGGCCGGGGAACACTGAAGCTTTCTTT. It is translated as CAISVGGPGNTEAFF.

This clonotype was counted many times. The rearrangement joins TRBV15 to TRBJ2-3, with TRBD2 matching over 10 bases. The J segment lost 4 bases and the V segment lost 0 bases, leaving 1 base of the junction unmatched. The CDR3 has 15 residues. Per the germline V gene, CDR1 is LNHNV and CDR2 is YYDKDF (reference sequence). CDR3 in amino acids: CATSRDLAGADTQYF. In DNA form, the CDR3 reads TGTGCCACCAGCAGAGATCTAGCGGGGGCAGATACGCAGTATTTT.

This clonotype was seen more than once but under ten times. CDR3 nucleotides: TGTGCCAGTAGTAAGGGCCGCGAGGGCAATCAGCCCCAGCATTTT. Residues: CASSKGREGNQPQHF. The J gene is TRBJ1-5, the V gene TRBV19; D unclear. The CDR3 length is 15 residues. The germline CDR1 and CDR2 sequences are LNHDA and SQIVND (reference sequence). Trimming left V 4 bases short and J 2 bases short, with 12 bases between.

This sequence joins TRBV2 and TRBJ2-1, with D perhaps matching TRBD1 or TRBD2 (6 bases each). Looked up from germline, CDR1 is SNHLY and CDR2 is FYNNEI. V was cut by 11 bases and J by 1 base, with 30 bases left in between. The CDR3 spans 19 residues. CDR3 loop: CAFSTLRGPDRISYNEQFF. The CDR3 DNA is TGTGCCTTCAGTACCCTTCGGGGGCCAGACAGAATTTCCTACAATGAGCAGTTCTTC.

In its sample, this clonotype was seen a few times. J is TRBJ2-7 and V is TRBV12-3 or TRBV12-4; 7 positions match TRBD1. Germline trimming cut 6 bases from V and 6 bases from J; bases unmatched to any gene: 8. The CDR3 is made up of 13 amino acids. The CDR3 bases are TGTGCCAGCAGGAACACCGGGACAGTCGAGCAGTACTTC. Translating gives CASRNTGTVEQYF.

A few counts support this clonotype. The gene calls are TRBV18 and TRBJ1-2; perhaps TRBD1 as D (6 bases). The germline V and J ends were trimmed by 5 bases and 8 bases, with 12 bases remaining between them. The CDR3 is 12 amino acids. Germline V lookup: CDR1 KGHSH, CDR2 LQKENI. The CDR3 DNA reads TGTGCCAGCTCATCCACAGGGCGAGGCTACACCTTC. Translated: CASSSTGRGYTF.

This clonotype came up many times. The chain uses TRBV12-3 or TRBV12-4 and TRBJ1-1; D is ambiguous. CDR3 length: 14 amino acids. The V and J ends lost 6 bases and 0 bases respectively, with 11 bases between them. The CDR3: CASSPTLMNTEAFF. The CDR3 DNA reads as TGTGCCAGCAGCCCGACACTTATGAACACTGAAGCTTTCTTT.

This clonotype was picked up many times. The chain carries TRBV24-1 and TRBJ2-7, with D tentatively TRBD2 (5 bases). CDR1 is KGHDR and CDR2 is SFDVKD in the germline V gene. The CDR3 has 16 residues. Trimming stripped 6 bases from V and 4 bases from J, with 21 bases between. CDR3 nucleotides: TGTGCCACCAGTTCGCTTAGGCACGGGCCGGGATACGAGCAGTACTTC. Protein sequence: CATSSLRHGPGYEQYF.

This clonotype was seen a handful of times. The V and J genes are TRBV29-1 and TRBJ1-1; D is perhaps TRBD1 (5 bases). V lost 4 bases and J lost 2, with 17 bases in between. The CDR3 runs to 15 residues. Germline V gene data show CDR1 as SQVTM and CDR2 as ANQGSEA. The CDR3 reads CSVVSGPGSNTEAFF. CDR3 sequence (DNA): TGCAGCGTTGTATCCGGCCCAGGGTCCAACACTGAAGCTTTCTTT.

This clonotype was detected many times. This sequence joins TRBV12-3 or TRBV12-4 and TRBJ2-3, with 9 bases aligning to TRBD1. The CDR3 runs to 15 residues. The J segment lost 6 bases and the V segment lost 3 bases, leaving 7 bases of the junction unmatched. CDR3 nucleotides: TGTGCCAGCAGTTTGGGGGACAGGGACATGGATACGCAGTATTTT. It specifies CASSLGDRDMDTQYF.

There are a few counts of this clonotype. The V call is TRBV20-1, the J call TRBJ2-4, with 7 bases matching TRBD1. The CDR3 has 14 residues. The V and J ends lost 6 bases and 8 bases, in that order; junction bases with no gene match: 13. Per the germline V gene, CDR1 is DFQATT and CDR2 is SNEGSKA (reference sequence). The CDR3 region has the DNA TGCAGTGCCGCTAAGAAAACAGGGGCGGACATTCAGTACTTC. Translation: CSAAKKTGADIQYF.

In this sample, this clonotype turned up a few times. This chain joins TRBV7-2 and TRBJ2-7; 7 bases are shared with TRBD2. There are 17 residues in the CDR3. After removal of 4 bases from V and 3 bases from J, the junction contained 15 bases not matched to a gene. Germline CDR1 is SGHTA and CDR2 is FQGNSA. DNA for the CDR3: TGTGCCAGCAGCTGGGGCTTTGGCGGGGGAGCAGACTACGAGCAGTACTTC. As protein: CASSWGFGGGADYEQYF.